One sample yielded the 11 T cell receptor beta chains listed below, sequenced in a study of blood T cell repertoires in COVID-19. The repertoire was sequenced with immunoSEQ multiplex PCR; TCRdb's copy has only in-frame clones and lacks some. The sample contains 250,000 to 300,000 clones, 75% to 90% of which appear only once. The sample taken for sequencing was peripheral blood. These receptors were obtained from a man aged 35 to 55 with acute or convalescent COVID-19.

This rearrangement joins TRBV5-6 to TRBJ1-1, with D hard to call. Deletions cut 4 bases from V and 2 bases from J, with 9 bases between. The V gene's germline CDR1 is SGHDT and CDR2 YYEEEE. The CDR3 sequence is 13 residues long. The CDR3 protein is CASSTGLNTEAFF. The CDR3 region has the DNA TGTGCCAGCAGCACCGGACTAAACACTGAAGCTTTCTTT.

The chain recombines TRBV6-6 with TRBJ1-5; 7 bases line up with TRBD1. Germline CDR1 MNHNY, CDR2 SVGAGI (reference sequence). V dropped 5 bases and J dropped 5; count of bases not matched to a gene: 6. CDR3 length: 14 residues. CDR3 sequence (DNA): TGTGCCAGCAGTCTGGGACAGATGGATCAGCCCCAGCATTTT. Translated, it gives CASSLGQMDQPQHF.

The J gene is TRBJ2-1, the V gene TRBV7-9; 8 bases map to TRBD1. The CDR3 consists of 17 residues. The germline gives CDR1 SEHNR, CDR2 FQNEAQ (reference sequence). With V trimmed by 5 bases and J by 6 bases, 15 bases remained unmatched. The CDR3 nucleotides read TGTGCCAGCAGCCCCCAGGGGGGCAGGGGGCGGACCAATGAGCAGTTCTTC. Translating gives CASSPQGGRGRTNEQFF.

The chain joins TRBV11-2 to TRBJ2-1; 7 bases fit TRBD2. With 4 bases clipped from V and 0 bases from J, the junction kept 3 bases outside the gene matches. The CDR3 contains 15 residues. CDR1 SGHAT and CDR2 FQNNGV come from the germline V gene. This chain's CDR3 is CASSSGLYSYNEQFF. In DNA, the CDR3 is TGTGCCAGCAGCTCGGGACTATACTCCTACAATGAGCAGTTCTTC.

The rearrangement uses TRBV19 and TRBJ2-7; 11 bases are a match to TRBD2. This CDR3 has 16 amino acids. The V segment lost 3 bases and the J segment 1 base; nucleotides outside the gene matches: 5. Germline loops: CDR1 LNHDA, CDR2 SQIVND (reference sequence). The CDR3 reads CASSIKLAGGSYEQYF. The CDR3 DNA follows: TGTGCCAGTAGTATTAAGCTAGCGGGGGGTTCCTACGAGCAGTACTTC.

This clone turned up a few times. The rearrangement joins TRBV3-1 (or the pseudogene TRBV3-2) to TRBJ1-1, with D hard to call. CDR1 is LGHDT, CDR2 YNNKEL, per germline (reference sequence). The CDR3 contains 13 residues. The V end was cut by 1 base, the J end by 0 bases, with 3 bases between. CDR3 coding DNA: TGTGCCAGCAGCCAAGGAGTGAACACTGAAGCTTTCTTT. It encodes CASSQGVNTEAFF.

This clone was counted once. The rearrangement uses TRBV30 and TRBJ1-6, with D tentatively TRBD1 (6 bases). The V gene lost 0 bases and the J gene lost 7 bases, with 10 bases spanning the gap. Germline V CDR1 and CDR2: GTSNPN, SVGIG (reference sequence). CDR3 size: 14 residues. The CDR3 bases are TGTGCCTGGAGTGTAGGACAGCTAAATTCACCCCTCCACTTT. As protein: CAWSVGQLNSPLHF.

CDR3 sequence: CASSPVSGNTEAFF. Here the CDR3 DNA reads TGTGCCAGCAGCCCCGTGTCGGGGAACACTGAAGCTTTCTTT. The chain combines TRBV3-1 (or the pseudogene TRBV3-2) with TRBJ1-1; D ambiguous. CDR3 length: 14 amino acids. V lost 4 bases to trimming and J lost 1 base, with 10 bases between them. The germline CDR1 and CDR2 sequences are LGHDT and YNNKEL (reference sequence).

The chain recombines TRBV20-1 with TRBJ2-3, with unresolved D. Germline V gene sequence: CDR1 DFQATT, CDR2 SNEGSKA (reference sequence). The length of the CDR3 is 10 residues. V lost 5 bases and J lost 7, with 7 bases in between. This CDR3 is CSAEQNTQYF. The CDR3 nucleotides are TGCAGTGCTGAACAGAATACGCAGTATTTT.

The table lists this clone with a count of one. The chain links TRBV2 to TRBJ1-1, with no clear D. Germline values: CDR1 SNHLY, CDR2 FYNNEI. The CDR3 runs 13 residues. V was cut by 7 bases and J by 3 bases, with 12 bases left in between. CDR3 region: CASIINRDTEAFF. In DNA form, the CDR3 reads TGTGCCAGCATTATTAATCGGGACACTGAAGCTTTCTTT.

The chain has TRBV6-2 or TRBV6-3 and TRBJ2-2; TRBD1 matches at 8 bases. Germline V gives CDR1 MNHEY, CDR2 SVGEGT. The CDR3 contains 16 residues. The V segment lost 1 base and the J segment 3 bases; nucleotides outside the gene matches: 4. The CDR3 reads CASSYLDRGYTGELFF. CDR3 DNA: TGTGCCAGCAGTTACTTAGACAGGGGATACACCGGGGAGCTGTTTTTT.